This T cell receptor beta chain was identified during a study of cytomegalovirus exposure and HLA in healthy donors. This CDR3 is built from 13 residues. V dropped 8 bases and J dropped 8; count of bases not matched to a gene: 13. CDR1 is SQVTM and CDR2 is ANQGSEA in the germline V gene. It was with 60 Vbeta and 13 Jbeta primers that the PCR ran. Here immunoSEQ multiplex PCR was the method, and the copy in TCRdb shows in-frame clones only, minus some. The sample includes 150,000 to 170,000 clones, 75% to 85% of them seen just once. V usage is TRBV29-1 and J usage is TRBJ2-3; TRBD1 matches 7 bases. Sequenced material: PBMCs. This clonotype was sampled from a man between 25 and 39 years old in good health and CMV-seropositive. The CDR3 here is CSNEGDRGGTQYF. CDR3 coding DNA: TGCAGCAACGAGGGGGACAGAGGTGGTACGCAGTATTTT.